Below are 19 T cell receptor beta chains sequenced from a single sample in a study of T cell clonotyping in hematopoietic cell transplantation. Measured with immunoSEQ multiplex PCR; TCRdb has only the in-frame clones, and not every one. Here the sample spans about 16,000 clones, about 90% being singletons. The source material was peripheral blood mononuclear cells. All receptors come from a man over 45 in good health. Some clones in this sample may be carry-over from other donors' samples.

The chain uses TRBV12-5 and TRBJ1-4; a weak D match, TRBD1 (5 bases). This CDR3 has 9 amino acids. V lost 9 bases and J 13 bases, leaving 9 bases between the germline ends. The germline gives CDR1 LGHNT, CDR2 FRNRAP. The CDR3 DNA is TGTGCTAGAAGGGGTCCACTGTTTTTT. Translation: CARRGPLFF.

The genes are TRBV2 and TRBJ2-2; 9 nucleotides align to TRBD1. The J segment lost 7 bases and the V segment lost 6 bases, leaving 3 bases of the junction unmatched. Germline CDR1 reads SNHLY; CDR2 reads FYNNEI. The length of the CDR3 is 13 residues. The CDR3 sequence is CASRDRGLGELFF. As DNA, the CDR3 is TGTGCCAGCAGGGACAGGGGCCTCGGGGAGCTGTTTTTT.

This chain links TRBV9 with TRBJ2-3, with 14 bases lining up with TRBD2. With 3 bases clipped from V and 6 bases from J, the junction kept 12 bases outside the gene matches. The germline V gene has CDR1 SGDLS and CDR2 YYNGEE. The CDR3 loop spans 18 amino acids. As DNA, the CDR3 is TGTGCCAGCAGCGCGGGGACTAGCGGGGGAACCCTACTGGATACGCAGTATTTT. This sequence encodes CASSAGTSGGTLLDTQYF.

The chain carries TRBV30 and TRBJ2-5; TRBD2 matches at 7 bases. CDR3 size: 13 residues. Unmatched junction bases numbered 1, after V lost 0 bases and J lost 3 bases. Germline lookup yields CDR1 GTSNPN and CDR2 SVGIG (reference sequence). CDR3 sequence (DNA): TGTGCCTGGAGTGTCGGACTAGAAGAGACCCAGTACTTC. It codes for CAWSVGLEETQYF.

Written as DNA, the CDR3 is TGTGCCAGCAGTTACGACAGGGCTGGAAACACCATATATTTT. Translated: CASSYDRAGNTIYF. V and J are TRBV6-5 and TRBJ1-3; 7 nucleotides line up with TRBD1. Per the germline V gene, CDR1 is MNHEY and CDR2 is SVGAGI. This CDR3 spans 14 amino acids. V gave up 2 bases and J gave up 2 bases; unmatched junction bases: 0.

The chain recombines TRBV28 with TRBJ1-2; no reliable D call. V dropped 5 bases and J dropped 2 bases, with 9 bases sitting between them. CDR3 length: 13 residues. Germline V gene data show CDR1 as MDHEN and CDR2 as SYDVKM. The CDR3 DNA reads as TGTGCCAGCAGTCCCCCCTTGAACTATGGCTACACCTTC. It specifies CASSPPLNYGYTF.

CDR3 nucleotides: TGTGCCAGCAGTTACGGGGGCGCGGGCTACACCTTC. The encoded protein is CASSYGGAGYTF. The genes are TRBV6-5 and TRBJ1-2, with TRBD1 as a possible D gene (6 bases). The CDR3 extends over 12 amino acids. V was pared by 2 bases and J by 8 bases, with 9 bases between. Germline V gene lookup returns CDR1 MNHEY and CDR2 SVGAGI.

The V and J genes are TRBV4-1 and TRBJ1-2; D might be TRBD1 (5 bases). CDR3 size: 14 residues. Germline V gene sequence: CDR1 MGHRA, CDR2 YSYEKL. V was shortened by 4 bases and J by 6 bases, with 15 bases between the two germline ends. For the CDR3, the DNA is TGCGCCAGCAGCCCCCCGGGGCAATCACATGGCTACACCTTC. Translated: CASSPPGQSHGYTF.

The V gene is TRBV4-1, the J gene TRBJ1-1; D gene ambiguous. The CDR3 spans 15 residues. Deletions cut 1 base from V and 0 bases from J, with 9 bases between. The V gene's germline CDR1 is MGHRA and CDR2 YSYEKL. The CDR3 DNA is TGCGCCAGCAGCCAAGGGACCGTCATGAACACTGAAGCTTTCTTT. It translates to CASSQGTVMNTEAFF.

The chain combines TRBV29-1 with TRBJ2-7; D is perhaps TRBD1 (5 bases). Germline V CDR1 and CDR2: SQVTM, ANQGSEA. The V end was cut by 1 base, the J end by 3 bases, with 13 bases between. The CDR3 has 14 residues. The CDR3 DNA reads TGCAGCGTTGAAGGGGGCCAGGACAACTACGAGCAGTACTTC. Protein: CSVEGGQDNYEQYF.

The chain is built from TRBV6-1 and TRBJ1-2; 10 nucleotides agree with TRBD1. Unmatched junction bases numbered 3, after V lost 5 bases and J lost 0 bases. CDR1 and CDR2 from the germline V gene are MNHNS and SASEGT. This CDR3 has 15 amino acids. CDR3 in amino acids: CASSRQGAANYGYTF. Written as DNA, the CDR3 is TGTGCCAGCAGTAGACAGGGGGCCGCTAACTATGGCTACACCTTC.

About this clone: At one of its ends the junction is not consistent with the germline gene, which may arise from a read error. The chain carries TRBV6-5 and TRBJ2-7; tentatively, D is TRBD1 or TRBD2 (5 bases each). The CDR3 totals 14 residues. Germline values: CDR1 MNHEY, CDR2 SVGAGI. The chain's CDR3 is CASSYEGTTFSLHF. The CDR3 nucleotides read TGTGCCAGCAGTTACGAGGGGACCACCTTCAGTCTCCACTTC.

In its sample, this clone is medium-sized. V gene TRBV5-1 combines with J gene TRBJ1-1; D is ambiguous. Germline loops: CDR1 SGHRS, CDR2 YFSETQ. The CDR3 consists of 13 residues. Deletions cut 5 bases from V and 1 base from J, with 9 bases between. CDR3 loop: CASSLSWNTEAFF. The DNA for the CDR3 is TGCGCCAGCAGTTTATCCTGGAACACTGAAGCTTTCTTT.

The chain joins TRBV19 to TRBJ2-1; D gene ambiguous. Germline CDR1 is LNHDA and CDR2 is SQIVND (reference sequence). The CDR3 loop spans 13 amino acids. Trimming shortened V by 3 bases and J by 4 bases, and 7 bases separated the two germline ends. The CDR3 coding sequence is TGTGCCAGTAGTATGTGGCAGTACAATGAGCAGTTCTTC. Its translation is CASSMWQYNEQFF. The entire variable domain, with the rest obtained from reference TRBV19 and TRBJ2-1, is as follows: DGGITQSPKYLFRKEGQNVTLSCEQNLNHDAMYWYRQDPGQGLRLIYYSQIVNDFQKGDIAEGYSVSREKKESFPLTVTSAQKNPTAFYLCASSMWQYNEQFFGPGTRLTVL.

Details on this clone: Distinct nucleotide sequences in the sample also encode this CDR3. V and J are TRBV28 and TRBJ1-2; no clear D gene. From germline, CDR1 is MDHEN and CDR2 SYDVKM. This CDR3 is 11 amino acids long. The V gene lost 2 bases and the J gene lost 6 bases, with 4 bases spanning the gap. CDR3 loop: CASSLGDGYTF. In DNA, the CDR3 is TGTGCCAGCAGTTTAGGGGATGGCTACACCTTC.

The V call is TRBV6-5, the J call TRBJ1-2; 7 bases match TRBD1. Germline CDR1 MNHEY, CDR2 SVGAGI. V trimming: 4 bases; J trimming: 4 bases; junction bases outside the gene matches: 0. The CDR3 consists of 12 residues. Here the CDR3 reads CASSSGGYGYTF. The CDR3, as DNA: TGTGCCAGCAGTTCAGGGGGCTATGGCTACACCTTC.

This clone was detected only a few times. The chain uses TRBV7-9 and TRBJ2-7, with 9 positions matching TRBD1. Trimming cost V 7 bases and J 5 bases; bases outside gene matches: 9. Per the germline V gene, CDR1 is SEHNR and CDR2 is FQNEAQ (reference sequence). The CDR3 spans 14 residues. The CDR3 region has the DNA TGTGCCAGCACCGTAGGACAGGGGCCCCACGAGCAGTACTTC. Encoded protein: CASTVGQGPHEQYF.

This clone turned up a few times. The chain uses TRBV4-3 and TRBJ1-5; perhaps TRBD1 as D (6 bases). CDR3 size: 13 residues. Trimming pared 2 bases from V and 5 bases from J, leaving 7 bases between. Germline lookup yields CDR1 LGHNA and CDR2 YSLEER. The CDR3 reads CASSQRQDQPQHF. The CDR3 nucleotides read TGCGCCAGCAGCCAACGACAGGATCAGCCCCAGCATTTT.

The genes are TRBV25-1 and TRBJ1-2; D is unclear. The V end lost 5 bases, the J end lost 6 bases, and 13 bases lay between the germline ends. The CDR3 is 13 residues long. The germline CDR1 and CDR2 sequences are MGHDK and SYGVNS. The CDR3 protein is CASSPDGTNGYTF. CDR3 sequence (DNA): TGTGCCAGCAGTCCGGACGGAACAAATGGCTACACCTTC.